The sequence of this TCR beta chain was determined in a study of cytomegalovirus exposure and HLA in healthy donors. Study overall: HLA-typed donors were the source of tens of millions of unique TCRs held in an early data release.

From germline, CDR1 is SGDLS and CDR2 YYNGEE. This CDR3 is built from 14 residues. Between the trimmed V and J ends, which lost 0 bases and 5 bases, there was a span of 11 bases. In the PCR, 60 Vbeta and 13 Jbeta primers were used. Clones were sequenced by immunoSEQ multiplex PCR, and TCRdb holds only the in-frame ones, with some missing. This table has 150,000 to 200,000 clones, about four fifths appearing once. Sequences were obtained from PBMCs. This chain uses TRBV9 with TRBJ2-5, with D perhaps matching TRBD2 (6 bases). This clonotype originated in a woman younger than 35 in good health and CMV-seronegative. CDR3 protein: CASSVARRGETQYF. Written as DNA, the CDR3 is TGTGCCAGCAGCGTAGCTCGTCGGGGGGAGACCCAGTACTTC. Filled out from reference TRBV9 and TRBJ2-5, the complete variable domain reads DSGVTQTPKHLITATGQRVTLRCSPRSGDLSVYWYQQSLDQGLQFLIQYYNGEERAKGNILERFSAQQFPDLHSELNLSSLELGDSALYFCASSVARRGETQYFGPGTRLLVL.